Each of the 31 T cell receptor beta chains below was sequenced from the same sample in a study of blood T cells in healthy people across ages. A J-beta primer mix and a sample-barcoded 5' primer were used in a second PCR of about 7 to 12 cycles. Via MiXCR, TCRdb re-called the 5' RACE reads, giving one row per CDR3 protein. The repertoire includes around 940,000 distinct CDR3 sequences, roughly 50% of them detected once, and about a fifth sits in the top ten. Sequencing was carried out using blood. The receptors were gathered from a woman aged 60-75 years in good health.

This chain uses TRBV20-1 with TRBJ1-1, with unresolved D. Looked up from germline, CDR1 is DFQATT and CDR2 is SNEGSKA (reference sequence). The CDR3 covers 14 residues. Between the trimmed V and J ends, which lost 2 bases and 3 bases, there was a span of 13 bases. Written as DNA, the CDR3 is TGCAGTGCTAGATGGGTGGGGTCGGACACTGAAGCTTTCTTT. It yields the protein CSARWVGSDTEAFF.

There are a few counts of this clonotype. The gene calls are TRBV15 and TRBJ1-1; 7 bases fit TRBD1. V trimming: 1 base; J trimming: 6 bases; junction bases outside the gene matches: 8. The CDR3 length is 15 residues. CDR1 is LNHNV and CDR2 is YYDKDF in the germline V gene (reference sequence). CDR3: CATSRATGVLAEAFF. For the CDR3, the DNA is TGTGCCACCAGCAGAGCAACAGGGGTATTGGCTGAAGCTTTCTTT.

The chain combines TRBV3-1 with TRBJ1-6; D is undetermined. Germline CDR1 and CDR2: LGHDT and YNNKEL (reference sequence). Trimming took 1 base from V and 14 from J, leaving 6 bases between them. This CDR3 region has 11 residues. CDR3 in DNA: TGTGCCAGCAGCCAAGGAGTAACCCTCCACTTT. Protein product: CASSQGVTLHF.

CDR3 nucleotide sequence: TGCAGTGCTAACTACAGGGAGAGTTCCTATGGCTACACCTTC. This codes for CSANYRESSYGYTF. The rearrangement joins TRBV20-1 to TRBJ1-2; weak D call: TRBD1 (6 bases). CDR3 length equals 14 residues. CDR1 is DFQATT, CDR2 SNEGSKA, per germline (reference sequence). The V end lost 4 bases, the J end lost 4 bases, and 16 bases lay between the germline ends.

This clonotype has more than one count but fewer than ten. J is TRBJ2-5 and V is TRBV7-3; the D gene is possibly TRBD1 (7 bases). Germline values: CDR1 SGHTA, CDR2 FQGTGA. Trimming stripped 5 bases from V and 1 base from J, with 14 bases between. CDR3 size: 15 residues. The CDR3: CASSQGGLGQETQYF. The DNA of the CDR3 is TGTGCCAGCAGCCAGGGGGGTCTGGGCCAAGAGACCCAGTACTTC. Full variable domain (outside the CDR3, taken from reference TRBV7-3 and TRBJ2-5): GAGVSQTPSNKVTEKGKYVELRCDPISGHTALYWYRQSLGQGPEFLIYFQGTGAADDSGLPNDRFFAVRPEGSVSTLKIQRTERGDSAVYLCASSQGGLGQETQYFGPGTRLLVL.

V usage is TRBV7-9 and J usage is TRBJ1-2, with 7 bases identical to TRBD1. The ends lost 11 bases at V and 4 bases at J; junction bases unmatched: 10. CDR1 is SEHNR, CDR2 FQNEAQ, per germline (reference sequence). The CDR3 is 13 residues long. The CDR3 sequence: CAGNRQGSYGYTF. Written as DNA, the CDR3 is TGTGCCGGCAACAGACAGGGTAGCTATGGCTACACCTTC.

The rearrangement uses TRBV20-1 and TRBJ2-1, with D possibly matching TRBD2 (6 bases). The V gene lost 0 bases and the J gene lost 4 bases, with 13 bases spanning the gap. The length of the CDR3 is 15 residues. The germline V gene encodes CDR1 DFQATT and CDR2 SNEGSKA (reference sequence). This chain's CDR3 is CSARDRGVIYNEQFF. DNA of the CDR3: TGCAGTGCTAGAGATCGCGGGGTTATTTACAATGAGCAGTTCTTC.

The J gene is TRBJ2-7, the V gene TRBV20-1; 8 bases match TRBD2. Trimming at V came to 2 bases and at J to 1 base, leaving 10 bases not matched to a gene. This CDR3 has 16 residues. Germline CDR1 is DFQATT and CDR2 is SNEGSKA (reference sequence). This CDR3 is CSARLRRLAQSYEQYF. CDR3 nucleotides: TGCAGTGCTAGACTCCGACGACTAGCGCAATCCTACGAGCAGTACTTC.

Only a few counts were recorded for this clonotype. The chain couples TRBV11-2 to TRBJ2-3; 10 nucleotides agree with TRBD2. Trimming took 1 base from V and 5 from J; bases not matched to a gene: 9. Germline V gene sequence: CDR1 SGHAT, CDR2 FQNNGV. This CDR3 spans 17 amino acids. The CDR3 is CASSLALAGVVGDTQYF. The DNA for the CDR3 is TGTGCCAGCAGCTTAGCTCTAGCGGGAGTAGTTGGAGATACGCAGTATTTT.

In this sample, this clonotype turned up once. This rearrangement joins TRBV29-1 to TRBJ2-3; 7 bases align to TRBD2. CDR1 and CDR2 (germline): SQVTM, ANQGSEA. Germline trimming cut 0 bases from V and 1 base from J; bases unmatched to any gene: 13. This CDR3 contains 18 residues. The chain's CDR3 is CSVEDRRREEWGTDTQYF. DNA of the CDR3: TGCAGCGTTGAAGATCGACGTCGGGAGGAGTGGGGCACAGATACGCAGTATTTT.

There are a few counts of this clonotype. In nucleotides, the CDR3 is TGTGCCACCACTCGCGGCTACGAGCAGTACTTC. It encodes CATTRGYEQYF. The V gene is TRBV7-9, the J gene TRBJ2-7; D gene uncertain. Trimming cost V 10 bases and J 3 bases, with 10 bases left between them. The CDR3 runs to 11 residues. The germline V gene has CDR1 SEHNR and CDR2 FQNEAQ (reference sequence).

The CDR3 protein is CASSFSHLADEQYF. The DNA for the CDR3 is TGTGCCAGCAGTTTCAGCCATTTGGCGGACGAGCAGTACTTC. This chain joins TRBV12-3 or TRBV12-4 and TRBJ2-5, with unresolved D. The DNA end favors TRBJ2-7, so the J call may be wrong. There are 14 residues in the CDR3.

V usage is TRBV3-1 and J usage is TRBJ1-4, with D maybe TRBD1 (6 bases). The CDR3 consists of 16 residues. The V gene's germline CDR1 is LGHDT and CDR2 YNNKEL (reference sequence). V lost 1 base to trimming and J lost 6 bases, with 15 bases between them. The CDR3 is CASSQARQEMDEKLFF. The CDR3 nucleotides read TGTGCCAGCAGCCAAGCCCGACAGGAGATGGATGAAAAACTGTTTTTT.

This clonotype was found once. The chain combines TRBV18 with TRBJ2-5; tentative D call: TRBD2 (6 bases). Germline-derived CDR1 and CDR2 are KGHSH and LQKENI. Trimming left V 3 bases short and J 6 bases short, with 17 bases between. The CDR3 runs to 15 residues. Written as DNA, the CDR3 is TGTGCCAGCTCACCTGCTGGTGCGGGGATGAAGACCCAGTACTTC. Its translation is CASSPAGAGMKTQYF.

Worth noting for this clonotype: A read error is possible here, since a much larger clone lies one base away. The chain links TRBV4-2 to TRBJ2-7; TRBD1 agrees at 11 bases. Germline lookup yields CDR1 LGHNA and CDR2 YNFKEQ. CDR3 length: 15 amino acids. The CDR3 region is CVSSQGTGGYYEQYF. The DNA for the CDR3 is TGTGTCAGCAGCCAAGGGACAGGGGGATACTACGAGCAGTACTTC.

The sample holds a few counts of this clonotype. The chain carries TRBV14 and TRBJ1-1; D is unclear. V lost 4 bases to trimming and J lost 3 bases, with 9 bases between them. The CDR3 loop spans 13 amino acids. Germline CDR1 SGHDN, CDR2 FVKESK. CDR3 residues: CASSRVRHTEAFF. CDR3 bases: TGTGCCAGCAGCCGAGTCAGACACACTGAAGCTTTCTTT.

The table lists this clonotype with a few counts. The chain combines TRBV6-6 with TRBJ2-7, with 8 bases matching TRBD1. The CDR3 sequence is 15 residues long. Trimming took 8 bases from V and 0 from J; bases not matched to a gene: 9. Germline CDR1 is MNHNY and CDR2 is SVGAGI (reference sequence). For the CDR3, the DNA is TGTGCCAGCTCCCCCCGGACAGGGAACTCCTACGAGCAGTACTTC. As protein: CASSPRTGNSYEQYF.

This clonotype has just a few counts. This sequence joins TRBV11-2 and TRBJ2-1; 7 bases agree with TRBD2. The CDR3 extends over 12 amino acids. Germline V gene data show CDR1 as SGHAT and CDR2 as FQNNGV. The junction had 4 bases not matched to a gene; V was cut back by 5 bases and J by 9 bases. CDR3 protein: CASSTPSGEQFF. CDR3 coding DNA: TGTGCCAGCAGCACCCCTAGCGGTGAGCAGTTCTTC.

There are many counts of this clonotype. The genes are TRBV12-3 or TRBV12-4 and TRBJ2-3, with TRBD2 identical over 8 bases. Trimming took 3 bases from V and 5 from J; bases not matched to a gene: 10. This CDR3 is built from 16 residues. The CDR3 here is CASSFVLAEGGDTQYF. CDR3 nucleotide sequence: TGTGCCAGCAGTTTTGTACTAGCGGAGGGAGGAGATACGCAGTATTTT.

This clonotype showed up just a few times. The chain has TRBV5-1 and TRBJ2-1, with 8 positions matching TRBD2. CDR3 length equals 14 residues. Germline lookup yields CDR1 SGHRS and CDR2 YFSETQ. Trimming cost V 4 bases and J 6 bases; bases outside gene matches: 6. The CDR3: CASSPGTSFNEQFF. The CDR3 nucleotides are TGCGCCAGCAGCCCCGGGACTAGTTTCAATGAGCAGTTCTTC.

This clonotype was seen only a few times. The chain joins TRBV7-8 to TRBJ2-1; weak D call: TRBD2 (5 bases). Trimming pared 5 bases from V and 2 bases from J, leaving 16 bases between. Per the germline V gene, CDR1 is SGHVS and CDR2 is FQNEAQ. The CDR3 length is 16 residues. CDR3: CASSPRHQAAYNEQFF. CDR3 in DNA: TGTGCCAGCAGCCCCCGTCACCAAGCGGCCTACAATGAGCAGTTCTTC. Based on the CDR3 plus reference TRBV7-8 and TRBJ2-1, the full variable domain is GAGVSQSPRYKVAKRGQDVALRCDPISGHVSLFWYQQALGQGPEFLTYFQNEAQLDKSGLPSDRFFAERPEGSVSTLKIQRTQQEDSAVYLCASSPRHQAAYNEQFFGPGTRLTVL.

This clonotype was counted a few times. The rearrangement joins TRBV4-1 to TRBJ2-7, with D maybe TRBD1 (5 bases). Germline V lookup: CDR1 MGHRA, CDR2 YSYEKL. The CDR3 is made up of 15 amino acids. V lost 1 base to trimming and J lost 2 bases, with 12 bases between them. The CDR3 DNA follows: TGCGCCAGCAGCCAAGTCCAGGGTGAGACCTACGAGCAGTACTTC. Its translation is CASSQVQGETYEQYF.

This chain joins TRBV7-2 and TRBJ2-7; TRBD1 agrees at 8 bases. Per the germline V gene, CDR1 is SGHTA and CDR2 is FQGNSA. Trimming removed 8 bases from V and 1 base from J; junction bases left unmatched: 10. The CDR3 consists of 15 residues. CDR3 nucleotide sequence: TGTGCCAGCGGACGTGGGGGGACAGGTTCCTACGAGCAGTACTTC. Translating gives CASGRGGTGSYEQYF.

This clonotype was seen once. This rearrangement joins TRBV20-1 to TRBJ1-2; D remains unclear. The CDR3 has 12 residues. Looked up from germline, CDR1 is DFQATT and CDR2 is SNEGSKA (reference sequence). V was clipped by 1 base and J by 7 bases, with 10 bases between them. This CDR3 reads CSARGSSGGYTF. In DNA form, the CDR3 reads TGCAGTGCTAGAGGAAGTTCGGGTGGCTACACCTTC.

This clonotype came up a few times. The chain combines TRBV5-1 with TRBJ2-3; D call uncertain. This CDR3 has 16 amino acids. V lost 0 bases, J lost 0 bases, and 11 bases lay in between. Germline V gene data show CDR1 as SGHRS and CDR2 as YFSETQ. The CDR3 sequence: CASSLGAFQSTDTQYF. The DNA for the CDR3 is TGCGCCAGCAGCTTGGGGGCTTTCCAGAGCACAGATACGCAGTATTTT.

This chain connects TRBV28 to TRBJ2-1; weak D call: TRBD2 (6 bases). V lost 7 bases, J lost 5 bases, and 15 bases lay in between. The CDR3 is 14 residues long. Germline V gene sequence: CDR1 MDHEN, CDR2 SYDVKM. In DNA, the CDR3 is TGTGCCAGCATGGTACGGGGGACGGACAATGAGCAGTTCTTC. It is translated as CASMVRGTDNEQFF.

Comments on this clonotype: A read error may account for a junction end that differs from germline. V gene TRBV5-1 combines with J gene TRBJ2-3, with 12 bases that match TRBD2. The CDR3 length is 15 residues. In germline, CDR1 is SGHRS, CDR2 YFSETQ. The CDR3 nucleotides are TGTGCCAGCAGCCCGGCTAGCGGGAGGGCCGTTACGCAGTATTTT. Protein: CASSPASGRAVTQYF.

The chain is built from TRBV7-2 and TRBJ2-4; TRBD2 aligns across 7 bases. This CDR3 comprises 16 residues. With V trimmed by 5 bases and J by 1 base, 8 bases remained unmatched. Germline-derived CDR1 and CDR2 are SGHTA and FQGNSA. CDR3 bases: TGTGCCAGCAGCCCCGAGCGGGGCGCGGCCAAAAACATTCAGTACTTC. Translation: CASSPERGAAKNIQYF.

The rearrangement joins TRBV2 to TRBJ2-7; D is possibly TRBD2 (6 bases). This CDR3 has 14 residues. Germline V gives CDR1 SNHLY, CDR2 FYNNEI. Trimming left V 2 bases short and J 3 bases short, with 11 bases between. The CDR3 sequence is CASSERGTFYEQYF. CDR3 nucleotides: TGTGCCAGCAGTGAACGGGGGACGTTCTACGAGCAGTACTTC.

This clonotype was picked up a small number of times. The rearrangement links TRBV5-1 to TRBJ2-7, with 8 nucleotides matching TRBD1. Trimming took 4 bases from V and 6 from J; bases not matched to a gene: 15. Germline V lookup: CDR1 SGHRS, CDR2 YFSETQ. The CDR3 consists of 16 residues. Here the CDR3 reads CASSPSLSGGFSEQYF. CDR3 nucleotides: TGCGCCAGCAGCCCATCCCTTTCAGGGGGCTTCTCCGAGCAGTACTTC.

The chain couples TRBV29-1 to TRBJ2-5; TRBD1 matches at 9 bases. V gave up 6 bases and J gave up 11 bases; unmatched junction bases: 16. The CDR3 covers 14 residues. Germline CDR1 SQVTM, CDR2 ANQGSEA. As DNA, the CDR3 is TGCAGCGTGGCAACAGGGGGCGGTAGTCACGTGCAGTACTTC. This codes for CSVATGGGSHVQYF. The whole variable domain, remainder taken from reference TRBV29-1 and TRBJ2-5, is SAVISQKPSRDICQRGTSLTIQCQVDSQVTMMFWYRQQPGQSLTLIATANQGSEATYESGFVIDKFPISRPNLTFSTLTVSNMSPEDSSIYLCSVATGGGSHVQYFGPGTRLLVL.